The entry that follows covers one T cell receptor beta chain sequence. Germline CDR1 and CDR2: KGHSH and LQKENI. The trim removed 3 bases at V and 5 bases at J, leaving 1 base unmatched. The CDR3 runs to 14 residues. The source of the sample is a study of blood T cell repertoires in COVID-19. Study context: Acute and convalescent COVID-19 specimens originated in the United States, Italy and Spain. T cells, B-cell-depleted T cells, or PBMCs provided the cDNA or gDNA that served as material.

The repertoire was sequenced with immunoSEQ multiplex PCR; TCRdb's copy has only in-frame clones and lacks some. In the table there are around 150,000 clones, 70% to 85% of which are singletons. The chain employs TRBV18 and TRBJ1-6, with 7 positions matching TRBD1. The TCR was taken from a woman older than 75 with acute or convalescent COVID-19. Sequencing input: peripheral blood. The CDR3 sequence is CASSPGQNNSPLHF. CDR3 bases: TGTGCCAGCTCACCGGGACAGAATAATTCACCCCTCCACTTT.